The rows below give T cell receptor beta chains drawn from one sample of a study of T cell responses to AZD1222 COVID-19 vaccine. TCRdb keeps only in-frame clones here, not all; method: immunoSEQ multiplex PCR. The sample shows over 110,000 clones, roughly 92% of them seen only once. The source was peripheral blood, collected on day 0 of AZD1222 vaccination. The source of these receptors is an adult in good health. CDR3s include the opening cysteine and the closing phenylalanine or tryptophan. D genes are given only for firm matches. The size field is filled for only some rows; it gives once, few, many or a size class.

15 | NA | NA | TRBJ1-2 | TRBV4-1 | TGCGCCAGCAGCCAAGAGAGTAGGGCGAACTATGGCTACACCTTC | CASSQESRANYGYTF
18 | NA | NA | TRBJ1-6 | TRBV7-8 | TGTGCCAGCAGCTATAGCCGGAGCAGGGGCTCCTATAATTCACCCCTCCACTTT | CASSYSRSRGSYNSPLHF
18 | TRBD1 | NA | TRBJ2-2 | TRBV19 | TGTGCCAGTTCTCAATTCCCCCGGGACAGGGGTTCCACCGGGGAGCTGTTTTTT | CASSQFPRDRGSTGELFF
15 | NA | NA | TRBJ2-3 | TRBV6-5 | TGTGCCAGCAGTTACTCGCGAGCTAGCACAGATACGCAGTATTTT | CASSYSRASTDTQYF
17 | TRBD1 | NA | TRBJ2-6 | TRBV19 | TGTGCCAGTAGTCGGACAGGGTTTTCCTCTGGGGCCAACGTCCTGACTTTC | CASSRTGFSSGANVLTF
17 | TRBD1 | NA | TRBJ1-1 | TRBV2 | TGTGCCAGCAGTGAACGAGGACAGGGAAATTCGGGGGCTGAAGCTTTCTTT | CASSERGQGNSGAEAFF
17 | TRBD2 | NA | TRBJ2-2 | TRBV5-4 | TGTGCCAGCAGCCCGGGGGGACTTGCGGGAAACACCGGGGAGCTGTTTTTT | CASSPGGLAGNTGELFF
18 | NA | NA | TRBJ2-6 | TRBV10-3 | TGTGCCATCAGTGCCAAACAGGGAAGAAACTCTGGGGCCAACGTCCTGACTTTC | CAISAKQGRNSGANVLTF
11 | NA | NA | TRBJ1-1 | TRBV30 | TGTGCCTGGAGTGTGGGCGTTGAAGCTTTCTTT | CAWSVGVEAFF
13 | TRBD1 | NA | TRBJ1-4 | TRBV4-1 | TGCGCCAGCGCTAGGGCAGGGGGTGAAAAACTGTTTTTT | CASARAGGEKLFF
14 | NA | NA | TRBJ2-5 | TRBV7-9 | TGTGCCAGCAGCACACGGGGCAGTAAAGAGACCCAGTACTTC | CASSTRGSKETQYF
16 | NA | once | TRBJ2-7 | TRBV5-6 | TGTGCCAGCAGCACTTTGGGGGCGTTCGGCACCTACGAGCAGTACTTC | CASSTLGAFGTYEQYF
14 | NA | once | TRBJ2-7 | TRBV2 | TGTGCCAGCAGTTGGGACCTCCGGCTTGACGAGCAGTACTTC | CASSWDLRLDEQYF
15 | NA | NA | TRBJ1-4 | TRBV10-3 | TGTGCCATCAGTGAGGGCCTAGGGGGGGGTGAAAAACTGTTTTTT | CAISEGLGGGEKLFF
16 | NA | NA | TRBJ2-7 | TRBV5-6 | TGTGCCAGCAGCTTAGGAGGCGGGACACACACCTACGAGCAGTACTTC | CASSLGGGTHTYEQYF
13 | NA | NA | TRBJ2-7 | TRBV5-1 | TGCGCCAGCAGCTCGGGCTACTCCTACGAGCAGTACTTC | CASSSGYSYEQYF
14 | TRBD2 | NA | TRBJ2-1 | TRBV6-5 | TGTGCCAGTCGCGGCGGGAGAAGGAACAATGAGCAGTTCTTC | CASRGGRRNNEQFF
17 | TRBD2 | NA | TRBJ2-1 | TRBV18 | TGTGCCAGCTCACCTCGACTAGCGGGAGCCTTATACAATGAGCAGTTCTTC | CASSPRLAGALYNEQFF
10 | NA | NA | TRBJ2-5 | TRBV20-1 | TGCAGTGCTAGTTGGGAGACCCAGTACTTC | CSASWETQYF
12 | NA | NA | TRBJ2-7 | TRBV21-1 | TGTGCCAGCAGCAAACAGGGCTACGAGCAGTACTTC | CASSKQGYEQYF
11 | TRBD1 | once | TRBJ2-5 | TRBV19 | TGTGCTTCAGGGGGCGGAGAGACCCAGTACTTC | CASGGGETQYF
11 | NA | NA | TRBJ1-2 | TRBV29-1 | TGCAGTGTTTCGTTGTACTATGGCTACACCTTC | CSVSLYYGYTF
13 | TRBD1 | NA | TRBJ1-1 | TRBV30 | TGTGCCTGGAGCTACAGGGGGGACACTGAAGCTTTCTTT | CAWSYRGDTEAFF
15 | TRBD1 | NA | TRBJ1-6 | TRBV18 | TGTGCCAGCTCAAATACCGGGACAGGGACTTCACCCCTCCACTTT | CASSNTGTGTSPLHF
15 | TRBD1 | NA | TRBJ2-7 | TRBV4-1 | TGCGCCAGCGCAGGGGGACCAGGCCGGACCGACGAGCAGTACTTC | CASAGGPGRTDEQYF
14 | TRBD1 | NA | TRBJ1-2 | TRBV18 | TGTGCCAGCTCACTCTCCGGGACAGAGGATGGCTACACCTTC | CASSLSGTEDGYTF
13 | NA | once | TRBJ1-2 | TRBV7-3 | TGTGCCAGCAGCTTAGGCACCCCGGATGGCTACACCTTC | CASSLGTPDGYTF
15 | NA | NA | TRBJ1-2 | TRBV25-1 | TGTGCCAGCAGTGAATGGAGTAGGGGGGCGGGCGGCTACACCTTC | CASSEWSRGAGGYTF
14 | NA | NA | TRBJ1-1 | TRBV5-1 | TGCGCCAGCAGCTTGGCCGGCGTAAGGGCTGAAGCTTTCTTT | CASSLAGVRAEAFF
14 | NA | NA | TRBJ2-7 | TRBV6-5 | TGTGCCAGCAGTACCCGGGGCAGATCCTACGAGCAGTACTTC | CASSTRGRSYEQYF
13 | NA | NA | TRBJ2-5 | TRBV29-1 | TGCAGCGGTGGGAAATTAGGGGAGGAGACCCAGTACTTC | CSGGKLGEETQYF
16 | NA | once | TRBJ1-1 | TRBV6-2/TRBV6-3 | TGTGCCAGCAGTTACTCGATGGAAAGGCAGAACACTGAAGCTTTCTTT | CASSYSMERQNTEAFF
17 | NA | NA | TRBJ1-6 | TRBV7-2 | TGTGCCAGCAGCTTAGAAGTCCCGGGGCGTTATAATTCACCCCTCCACTTT | CASSLEVPGRYNSPLHF
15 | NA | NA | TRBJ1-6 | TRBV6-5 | TGTGCCAGCAGTTACTCGGACAAGAATAATTCACCCCTCCACTTT | CASSYSDKNNSPLHF
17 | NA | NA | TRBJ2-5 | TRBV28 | TGTGCCAGCAGTTTATTTTCTAGGGACTTTTTGCGAGAGACCCAGTACTTC | CASSLFSRDFLRETQYF
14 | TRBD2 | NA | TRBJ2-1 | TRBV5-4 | TGTGCCAGCAGCTGGACTAGCGGGAGCGGTGAGCAGTTCTTC | CASSWTSGSGEQFF
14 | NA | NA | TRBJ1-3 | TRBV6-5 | TGTGCCAGCAGCGTAGACAGCTCTGGAAACACCATATATTTT | CASSVDSSGNTIYF
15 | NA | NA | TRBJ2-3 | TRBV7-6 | TGTGCCAGCAGCTTAGAAGGCGCTAGCACAGATACGCAGTATTTT | CASSLEGASTDTQYF
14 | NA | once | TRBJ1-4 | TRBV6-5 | TGTGCCAGCAGTTACTCTGGGTTGGATGAAAAACTGTTTTTT | CASSYSGLDEKLFF
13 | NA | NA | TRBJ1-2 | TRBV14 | TGTGCCAGCAGCGCCAATTGGGGATATGGCTACACCTTC | CASSANWGYGYTF
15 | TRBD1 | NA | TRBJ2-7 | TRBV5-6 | TGTGCCAGCAGTAGCTTACAGGGGGCGCACCACGAGCAGTACTTC | CASSSLQGAHHEQYF
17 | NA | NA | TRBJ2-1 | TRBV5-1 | TGCGCCAGCAGCCCCCTCGCCGGAGGACACTCCTACAATGAGCAGTTCTTC | CASSPLAGGHSYNEQFF
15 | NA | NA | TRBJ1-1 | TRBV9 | TGTGCCAGCAGCGTAGGGGTTACAGTGAACACTGAAGCTTTCTTT | CASSVGVTVNTEAFF
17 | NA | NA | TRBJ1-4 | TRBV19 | TGTGCCAGTAGTCCGCGTGCAGAGGGTTGGAAGAGTGAAAAACTGTTTTTT | CASSPRAEGWKSEKLFF
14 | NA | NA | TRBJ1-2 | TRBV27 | TGTGCCAGCAGTTCTGAAACATCCGGCTATGGCTACACCTTC | CASSSETSGYGYTF
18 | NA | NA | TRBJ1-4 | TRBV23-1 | TGCGCCAGCAGTCACCCCCCCCGGGGGGCCAGATGTAATGAAAAACTGTTTTTT | CASSHPPRGARCNEKLFF
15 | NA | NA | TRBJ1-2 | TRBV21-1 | TGTGCCAGCAGCAAAGGGGGCAGTCATCACTATGGCTACACCTTC | CASSKGGSHHYGYTF